Below are 19 T cell receptor beta chains sequenced from a single sample in a study of blood T cell repertoires in COVID-19. TCRdb keeps only in-frame clones here, not all; method: immunoSEQ multiplex PCR. The table has approximately 100,000 clones, over 60% seen once. The sequenced sample consisted of peripheral blood. The receptor set was obtained from a human donor in a cohort sampled during active or convalescent COVID-19.

The gene calls are TRBV28 and TRBJ2-1; the match to TRBD2 covers 13 bases. Trimming removed 6 bases from V and 7 bases from J; junction bases left unmatched: 6. The germline V gene encodes CDR1 MDHEN and CDR2 SYDVKM. The CDR3 totals 15 residues. Written as DNA, the CDR3 is TGTGCCAGCAGATGGACTAGCGGGAGAAGAAATGAGCAGTTCTTC. Translated: CASRWTSGRRNEQFF.

The chain has TRBV6-5 and TRBJ1-3; D possibly corresponds to TRBD1 (6 bases). The CDR3 runs 12 residues. Germline lookup yields CDR1 MNHEY and CDR2 SVGAGI. The V end was cut by 8 bases, the J end by 8 bases, with 13 bases between. The CDR3 here is CASGRGGDTIYF. CDR3 nucleotides: TGTGCCAGCGGGCGAGGGGGAGACACCATATATTTT.

The genes are TRBV11-2 and TRBJ2-2; D is perhaps TRBD2 (7 bases). This CDR3 has 13 residues. CDR1 SGHAT and CDR2 FQNNGV come from the germline V gene. V was clipped by 10 bases and J by 3 bases, with 12 bases between them. The CDR3 sequence is CATGGPDTGELFF. DNA for the CDR3: TGTGCCACCGGGGGGCCGGACACCGGGGAGCTGTTTTTT.

CDR3 in DNA: TGTGCCAGTAGTATCCTATTCGCTAGCACAGATACGCAGTATTTT. Its protein product is CASSILFASTDTQYF. The chain links TRBV19 to TRBJ2-3; no reliable D call. This CDR3 contains 15 residues. Trimming removed 3 bases at V and 0 bases at J, with 10 bases between. Germline V CDR1 and CDR2: LNHDA, SQIVND (reference sequence).

The rearrangement uses TRBV11-3 and TRBJ1-1; D is undetermined. The CDR3 extends over 12 amino acids. Germline V gene sequence: CDR1 SGHNT, CDR2 YENEEA. V lost 4 bases, J lost 4 bases, and 7 bases lay in between. Here the CDR3 reads CASSSSGTEAFF. Here the CDR3 DNA reads TGTGCCAGCAGCTCGAGCGGCACTGAAGCTTTCTTT. The whole variable domain, remainder taken from reference TRBV11-3 and TRBJ1-1, is EAGVVQSPRYKIIEKKQPVAFWCNPISGHNTLYWYLQNLGQGPELLIRYENEEAVDDSQLPKDRFSAERLKGVDSTLKIQPAELGDSAVYLCASSSSGTEAFFGQGTRLTVV.

The rearrangement links TRBV28 to TRBJ2-7; TRBD2 agrees at 11 bases. Germline V gene data show CDR1 as MDHEN and CDR2 as SYDVKM. This CDR3 comprises 17 residues. V shed 2 bases and J 1 base; nucleotides not matched to a gene: 7. CDR3 amino acids: CASSLPQTSGRSYEQYF. The DNA of the CDR3 is TGTGCCAGCAGTTTACCCCAAACTAGCGGGAGATCCTACGAGCAGTACTTC.

Written as DNA, the CDR3 is TGTGCCAGCAGTTACCTCAGGGGGACTCGGGGCGAGTTCTTC. Residues: CASSYLRGTRGEFF. The V gene is TRBV6-5, the J gene TRBJ2-1; TRBD1 might be the D (7 bases). Germline-derived CDR1 and CDR2 are MNHEY and SVGAGI. V shed 2 bases and J shed 14 bases, with 19 bases lying between them. This CDR3 comprises 14 residues.

The gene calls are TRBV2 and TRBJ1-2; 8 bases are a match to TRBD1. This CDR3 is 13 amino acids long. Trimming took 6 bases from V and 5 from J; bases not matched to a gene: 5. Germline-derived CDR1 and CDR2 are SNHLY and FYNNEI. This chain's CDR3 is CASSPGGRYGYTF. CDR3 coding DNA: TGTGCCAGCAGCCCAGGGGGCAGGTATGGCTACACCTTC.

V usage is TRBV7-9 and J usage is TRBJ1-1; 7 bases fit TRBD1. Germline V CDR1 and CDR2: SEHNR, FQNEAQ (reference sequence). The CDR3 loop spans 16 amino acids. V was pared by 0 bases and J by 0 bases, with 4 bases of the junction left unmatched. The CDR3 region has the DNA TGTGCCAGCAGCTTAGCCGAGGGGGCTATGAACACTGAAGCTTTCTTT. Protein sequence: CASSLAEGAMNTEAFF.

The J gene is TRBJ1-2, the V gene TRBV5-1, with TRBD1 matching 8 bases. The CDR3 contains 15 residues. CDR1 is SGHRS and CDR2 is YFSETQ in the germline V gene. J was trimmed by 7 bases and V by 1 base; bases with no gene match: 9. The CDR3 is CASSLTAGGFLGYTF. As DNA, the CDR3 is TGCGCCAGCAGCTTGACGGCAGGGGGCTTTCTTGGCTACACCTTC.

CDR3 sequence reads: CASSAISGSSYNEQFF. As DNA, the CDR3 is TGTGCCAGCAGCGCCATTAGCGGGAGCTCCTACAATGAGCAGTTCTTC. The chain joins TRBV11-2 to TRBJ2-1, with TRBD2 matching 9 bases. V was pared by 5 bases and J by 0 bases, with 5 bases of the junction left unmatched. The CDR3 sequence is 16 residues long. CDR1 is SGHAT, CDR2 FQNNGV, per germline.

This clone occurred once. The rearrangement uses TRBV27 and TRBJ2-1, with 10 bases matching TRBD1. This CDR3 has 16 residues. J gave up 8 bases and V 3 bases, and 10 bases lay outside the gene matches. Germline values: CDR1 MNHEY, CDR2 SMNVEV (reference sequence). The CDR3 DNA sequence: TGTGCCAGCAGTTTCTCCGGACAGGGGGTTTTATATGAGCAGTTCTTC. Translating gives CASSFSGQGVLYEQFF.

The chain employs TRBV11-2 and TRBJ1-2, with D perhaps TRBD1 (6 bases). This CDR3 comprises 15 residues. Trimming cost V 4 bases and J 5 bases, with 17 bases left between them. Looked up from germline, CDR1 is SGHAT and CDR2 is FQNNGV. CDR3 residues: CASSSTRQDGYGYTF. The CDR3 coding sequence is TGTGCCAGCAGCTCTACACGACAGGACGGTTATGGCTACACCTTC.

This rearrangement joins TRBV7-6 to TRBJ1-2; TRBD1 matches 7 bases. The CDR3 length is 15 residues. V lost 1 base, J lost 4 bases, and 6 bases stayed unmatched. Germline CDR1 is SGHVS and CDR2 is FNYEAQ. Here the CDR3 DNA reads TGTGCCAGCAGCTTAGAGGACAGGCCGGGCTATGGCTACACCTTC. Encoded protein: CASSLEDRPGYGYTF.

V usage is TRBV7-2 and J usage is TRBJ2-7, with D possibly TRBD1 on 6 matching bases. V was trimmed by 1 base and J by 3 bases, leaving 10 bases between them. CDR3 size: 14 residues. CDR1 is SGHTA and CDR2 is FQGNSA in the germline V gene. The CDR3, as DNA: TGTGCCAGCAGCTTAGACAGGGCAAACTACGAGCAGTACTTC. This codes for CASSLDRANYEQYF.

V is TRBV3-1 (or the pseudogene TRBV3-2) and J is TRBJ2-7; a possible D gene is TRBD2 (7 bases). Trimming removed 3 bases from V and 0 bases from J, with 27 bases in between. The CDR3 sequence is 20 residues long. Germline V lookup: CDR1 LGHDT, CDR2 YNNKEL (reference sequence). The CDR3 protein is CASSHGPSGFAGDNSYEQYF. CDR3 coding DNA: TGTGCCAGCAGCCATGGCCCCTCCGGGTTTGCGGGGGACAACTCCTACGAGCAGTACTTC.

This clone has a single count. This rearrangement joins TRBV19 to TRBJ2-3; 8 nucleotides match TRBD1. Germline CDR1 is LNHDA and CDR2 is SQIVND (reference sequence). The CDR3 length is 14 residues. The junction had 4 bases not matched to a gene; V was cut back by 5 bases and J by 3 bases. The chain's CDR3 is CASSLDRATDTQYF. DNA of the CDR3: TGTGCCAGTAGTTTGGACAGGGCAACAGATACGCAGTATTTT. Based on the CDR3 plus reference TRBV19 and TRBJ2-3, the full variable domain is DGGITQSPKYLFRKEGQNVTLSCEQNLNHDAMYWYRQDPGQGLRLIYYSQIVNDFQKGDIAEGYSVSREKKESFPLTVTSAQKNPTAFYLCASSLDRATDTQYFGPGTRLTVL.

The rearrangement links TRBV5-1 to TRBJ2-6; 10 nucleotides align to TRBD1. The length of the CDR3 is 16 residues. Germline lookup yields CDR1 SGHRS and CDR2 YFSETQ. The trim removed 7 bases at V and 0 bases at J, leaving 4 bases unmatched. Here the CDR3 DNA reads TGCGCCAGCGGCCGGGACAGGGGCTCTGGGGCCAACGTCCTGACTTTC. Encoded protein: CASGRDRGSGANVLTF.

The chain combines TRBV30 with TRBJ1-2; possible D gene TRBD1, 6 bases. In germline, CDR1 is GTSNPN, CDR2 SVGIG (reference sequence). The CDR3 sequence is 13 residues long. With 3 bases removed from V and 7 bases from J, the gap between germline ends came to 15 bases. The DNA for the CDR3 is TGTGCCTGGAGGACTACAGGGTCGCTTGGCTACACCTTC. Protein: CAWRTTGSLGYTF.